This is a list of T cell receptor beta chains from one sample in a study of blood T cell repertoires in COVID-19. Clones were read by immunoSEQ multiplex PCR, and TCRdb kept only the in-frame ones, dropping some. The sample records about 75,000 clones, around 88% being singletons. What was sequenced was peripheral blood. These receptors all stem from a woman between 65 and 79 years old with acute or convalescent COVID-19. Each CDR3 is given with its conserved first and last residue. The D gene is left open where the match is weak. Clone size is given for some rows only: seen once, a few or many times, or a class if the clone is expanded.

NA | TRBJ2-7 | NA | TRBV30 | NA | CAWSVGTGSYF
TRBD1 | TRBJ2-7 | NA | TRBV13 | TGTGCCAGCAGCTCGGGACAGGGGAGCCACGAGCAGTACTTC | CASSSGQGSHEQYF
NA | TRBJ1-2 | NA | TRBV29-1 | TGCAGCGCCATGACAGGTTCAGTTGGCTACACCTTC | CSAMTGSVGYTF
TRBD1 | TRBJ1-6 | once | TRBV27 | TGTGCCAGCAGTTCAACCCTCGAAGGGGGCCAGAGCTCCTATAATTCACCCCTCCACTTT | CASSSTLEGGQSSYNSPLHF
NA | TRBJ1-2 | NA | TRBV7-9 | TGTGCCAGCAGCGACACTAACTATGGCTACACCTTC | CASSDTNYGYTF
NA | TRBJ1-5 | NA | TRBV28 | TGTGCCAGCAGTTCCCCCGAGAGGCCCCAGCATTTT | CASSSPERPQHF
TRBD2 | TRBJ2-3 | NA | TRBV5-5 | TGTGCCAGCAGCCTCCTAGCGGGGGGCACAGATACGCAGTATTTT | CASSLLAGGTDTQYF
NA | TRBJ1-6 | NA | TRBV3-1/TRBV3-2 | TGTGCCAGCAGCCCCAGACTGGATAATTCACCCCTCCACTTT | CASSPRLDNSPLHF
NA | TRBJ1-5 | NA | TRBV28 | TGTGCCATAACACGGAGGAATCAGCCCCAGCATTTT | CAITRRNQPQHF
TRBD2 | TRBJ2-7 | NA | TRBV11-2 | TGTGCCAGCAGCCCACGACTAGCGGGATTTTACGAGCAGTACTTC | CASSPRLAGFYEQYF
NA | TRBJ2-5 | NA | TRBV28 | TGTGCCAGCAGTTTTACTCTAGGGTGGGAACAGGGATACCAAGAGACCCAGTACTTC | CASSFTLGWEQGYQETQYF
NA | TRBJ1-2 | NA | TRBV29-1 | TGCAGCGTTGTTGAGGGTGTCTATGGCTACACCTTC | CSVVEGVYGYTF
TRBD2 | TRBJ2-3 | NA | TRBV19 | TGTGCCAGTAATCTAGCGGATTCTAGCACAGATACGCAGTATTTT | CASNLADSSTDTQYF
TRBD2 | TRBJ2-3 | NA | TRBV24-1 | TGTGCCACCAGACCTAGCGGGGCGGGTGATACGCAGTATTTT | CATRPSGAGDTQYF
NA | TRBJ2-4 | NA | TRBV12-3/TRBV12-4 | TGTGCCAGCAATTTGGAAGGGGGTTTCATTCAGTACTTC | CASNLEGGFIQYF
NA | TRBJ1-1 | NA | TRBV25-1 | TGTGCCAGCAGTGAAGGGTTTGAGGAGTTTAGGGAAGCTTTCTTT | CASSEGFEEFREAFF
TRBD1 | TRBJ1-1 | NA | TRBV19 | TGTGCCAGTAGTATCGGGACAGGGGGCTACACTGAAGCTTTCTTT | CASSIGTGGYTEAFF
NA | TRBJ1-6 | NA | TRBV6-2/TRBV6-3 | TGTGCCAGCAGTCGGGACTACTATAATTCACCCCTCCACTTT | CASSRDYYNSPLHF
TRBD2 | TRBJ2-7 | NA | TRBV28 | TGTGCCAGCAGCCTGACTAGCGGGGGAGTTACCTACGAGCAGTACTTC | CASSLTSGGVTYEQYF
NA | TRBJ1-5 | few | TRBV3-1/TRBV3-2 | TGTGCCAGCAGCCCTTTTGCGGGGAGAAGCAATCAGCCCCAGCATTTT | CASSPFAGRSNQPQHF
NA | TRBJ1-2 | NA | TRBV6-1 | TGTGCCAGCAGTGAAAAGGGAGTCGCGGCGGGTTGGAATTATGGCTACACCTTC | CASSEKGVAAGWNYGYTF
NA | TRBJ2-1 | NA | TRBV5-1 | TGCGCCAGCAGCTTGGTGGTTAGCGACGATGAGCAGTTCTTC | CASSLVVSDDEQFF
TRBD1 | TRBJ1-6 | NA | TRBV30 | TGTGCCTGGAAACTTGGACAGGGGATTAATTCACCCCTCCACTTT | CAWKLGQGINSPLHF
NA | TRBJ1-4 | NA | TRBV20-1 | TGCAGTGCTAGTTCAGGGCTAAATGAAAAACTGTTTTTT | CSASSGLNEKLFF
NA | TRBJ1-1 | few | TRBV10-2 | TGCGCCAGCAGTGAGGCGGGGCCCACTGAAGCTTTCTTT | CASSEAGPTEAFF
NA | TRBJ2-5 | NA | TRBV28 | TGTGCCAGCAGTTACAGAAAAGAGACCCAGTACTTC | CASSYRKETQYF
TRBD2 | TRBJ2-5 | NA | TRBV7-2 | TGTGCCAGCAGCTTACGGGGATATAGCGGGGGGGCGGAGACCCAGTACTTC | CASSLRGYSGGAETQYF
NA | TRBJ1-3 | NA | TRBV14 | TGTGCCAGCAGCCAACGGAGCTCTGGAAACACCATATATTTT | CASSQRSSGNTIYF
TRBD1 | TRBJ1-5 | NA | TRBV28 | TGTGCCACCCTCGAGGGACAGAGTAATAGCAATCAGCCCCAGCATTTT | CATLEGQSNSNQPQHF
NA | TRBJ1-2 | NA | TRBV28 | TGTGCCAGCAGTTTAGGAGGAGGGCCGACTAACTATGGCTACACCTTC | CASSLGGGPTNYGYTF
NA | TRBJ1-5 | NA | TRBV6-5 | TGTGCCAGCAGCTATGACAGATGGGGCAATCAGCCCCAGCATTTT | CASSYDRWGNQPQHF
NA | TRBJ2-1 | NA | TRBV28 | TGTGCCAGCAGTCCTAGTACTAGAAACGAGTTCTTC | CASSPSTRNEFF
NA | TRBJ1-5 | once | TRBV19 | TGTGCCAGTAGTATAGTGGCCCCAGGGCCAAGCAATCAGCCCCAGCATTTT | CASSIVAPGPSNQPQHF
TRBD1 | TRBJ1-5 | NA | TRBV27 | TGTGCCAGCAGTTCGGGGACAGCCGGCAATCAGCCCCAGCATTTT | CASSSGTAGNQPQHF
TRBD1 | TRBJ1-2 | NA | TRBV12-5 | TGTGCTAGTGGTTTGTATGTCAGGGGACAGTATGGCTACACCTTC | CASGLYVRGQYGYTF
TRBD2 | TRBJ2-1 | NA | TRBV10-3 | TGTGCCATCAGTGACAAGCGGGAGGACCGCCGCGATGAGCAGTTCTTC | CAISDKREDRRDEQFF
NA | TRBJ2-1 | once | TRBV30 | TGTGCCTGGACAGGGTACAATGAGCAGTTCTTC | CAWTGYNEQFF
TRBD1 | TRBJ1-1 | NA | TRBV7-9 | TGTGCCAGCAGCCCCAGACAGGGGGCCTCGACTGAAGCTTTCTTT | CASSPRQGASTEAFF
TRBD2 | TRBJ2-5 | NA | TRBV10-2 | TGCGCCAGCAGTGGGACTAGCGGGCACCAAGAGACCCAGTACTTC | CASSGTSGHQETQYF
NA | TRBJ2-1 | NA | TRBV19 | TGTGCCACCCGAGGGTCCTACAATGAGCAGTTCTTC | CATRGSYNEQFF
NA | TRBJ2-3 | NA | TRBV5-5 | TGTGCCAGCAGCCCGTACTACCCGTCGTCGCCAGGGACAGATACGCAGTATTTT | CASSPYYPSSPGTDTQYF
NA | TRBJ1-2 | NA | TRBV18 | TGTGCCAGCTCACCACGGGAGGCTTGGAACTATGGCTACACCTTC | CASSPREAWNYGYTF
NA | TRBJ2-1 | NA | TRBV5-1 | TGCGCCAGCAGCTTGGGAGACAATGAGCAGTTCTTC | CASSLGDNEQFF